The 8 T cell receptor beta chains in this list originate from one sample, sequenced in a study of CD8+ T cells in alopecia areata. Extracted RNA was reverse transcribed into cDNA, the sequencing template. The protocol was immunoSEQ multiplex PCR, while the TCRdb copy is restricted to in-frame clones and leaves out a portion. The sample includes approximately 99,000 clones, 50% to 70% of them seen just once. The material sequenced was NKG2D-low CD8+ T cells sorted from blood. The receptors derive from a human donor with alopecia areata.

The rearrangement joins TRBV19 to TRBJ1-1, with 7 nucleotides matching TRBD1. Trimming removed 11 bases from V and 0 bases from J; junction bases left unmatched: 12. This CDR3 spans 15 amino acids. The germline gives CDR1 LNHDA, CDR2 SQIVND (reference sequence). The CDR3: CAGQDGGSMNTEAFF. The CDR3 coding sequence is TGTGCCGGACAGGATGGCGGGAGCATGAACACTGAAGCTTTCTTT.

The chain couples TRBV30 to TRBJ1-5; no reliable D call. Germline V gene lookup returns CDR1 GTSNPN and CDR2 SVGIG (reference sequence). The germline V and J ends were trimmed by 5 bases and 2 bases, with 13 bases remaining between them. CDR3 length equals 14 residues. The CDR3 nucleotides are TGTGCCTGGTCCCCTGGTTGGGGCAATCAGCCCCAGCATTTT. It codes for CAWSPGWGNQPQHF.

The V gene is TRBV11-2, the J gene TRBJ2-5; 8 positions agree with TRBD1. CDR1 is SGHAT and CDR2 is FQNNGV in the germline V gene. The CDR3 loop spans 16 amino acids. After removal of 1 base from V and 2 bases from J, the junction contained 6 bases not matched to a gene. The CDR3 here is CASSLGPRGRQETQYF. In DNA form, the CDR3 reads TGTGCCAGCAGCTTAGGTCCCAGGGGGCGGCAAGAGACCCAGTACTTC.

The chain joins TRBV19 to TRBJ1-5; D perhaps matches TRBD1 (5 bases). The CDR3 spans 16 residues. Germline CDR1 is LNHDA and CDR2 is SQIVND (reference sequence). V gave up 9 bases and J gave up 5 bases, with 23 bases separating them. The DNA of the CDR3 is TGTGCCAGGACCCGAGACAGAACCGGGGGATATCAGCCCCAGCATTTT. Protein: CARTRDRTGGYQPQHF.

V is TRBV6-5 and J is TRBJ2-7; D not certain. Germline CDR1 is MNHEY and CDR2 is SVGAGI. The CDR3 totals 14 residues. V was cut by 2 bases and J by 5 bases, with 13 bases left in between. CDR3 DNA sequence: TGTGCCAGCAGTTACGGCTCGGGTTTCAACGAGCAGTACTTC. Its protein product is CASSYGSGFNEQYF.

This clone was counted between two and nine times. The chain has TRBV29-1 and TRBJ1-5; TRBD1 matches at 7 bases. Germline V lookup: CDR1 SQVTM, CDR2 ANQGSEA. V gave up 4 bases and J gave up 0 bases; unmatched junction bases: 3. This CDR3 region has 14 residues. For the CDR3, the DNA is TGCAGCGTTGTAGGGGGCGGTAGCAATCAGCCCCAGCATTTT. It specifies CSVVGGGSNQPQHF.

This clone was detected a few times. This chain joins TRBV13 and TRBJ2-3; 14 bases match TRBD2. From germline, CDR1 is PRHDT and CDR2 FYEKMQ (reference sequence). V shed 5 bases, J shed 5 bases, and the junction held 6 bases outside the gene matches. The CDR3 spans 16 residues. The CDR3 DNA reads TGTGCCAGCAGCCAGGGACTAGCGGGAGATGAAGATACGCAGTATTTT. This translates into CASSQGLAGDEDTQYF.

The chain is built from TRBV30 and TRBJ2-2; no clear D gene. The CDR3 extends over 13 amino acids. Germline V gene sequence: CDR1 GTSNPN, CDR2 SVGIG (reference sequence). The V end was cut by 1 base, the J end by 6 bases, with 9 bases between. The CDR3 bases are TGTGCCTGGAGTGCAGTCGCCGCCGGGGAGCTGTTTTTT. It translates to CAWSAVAAGELFF.